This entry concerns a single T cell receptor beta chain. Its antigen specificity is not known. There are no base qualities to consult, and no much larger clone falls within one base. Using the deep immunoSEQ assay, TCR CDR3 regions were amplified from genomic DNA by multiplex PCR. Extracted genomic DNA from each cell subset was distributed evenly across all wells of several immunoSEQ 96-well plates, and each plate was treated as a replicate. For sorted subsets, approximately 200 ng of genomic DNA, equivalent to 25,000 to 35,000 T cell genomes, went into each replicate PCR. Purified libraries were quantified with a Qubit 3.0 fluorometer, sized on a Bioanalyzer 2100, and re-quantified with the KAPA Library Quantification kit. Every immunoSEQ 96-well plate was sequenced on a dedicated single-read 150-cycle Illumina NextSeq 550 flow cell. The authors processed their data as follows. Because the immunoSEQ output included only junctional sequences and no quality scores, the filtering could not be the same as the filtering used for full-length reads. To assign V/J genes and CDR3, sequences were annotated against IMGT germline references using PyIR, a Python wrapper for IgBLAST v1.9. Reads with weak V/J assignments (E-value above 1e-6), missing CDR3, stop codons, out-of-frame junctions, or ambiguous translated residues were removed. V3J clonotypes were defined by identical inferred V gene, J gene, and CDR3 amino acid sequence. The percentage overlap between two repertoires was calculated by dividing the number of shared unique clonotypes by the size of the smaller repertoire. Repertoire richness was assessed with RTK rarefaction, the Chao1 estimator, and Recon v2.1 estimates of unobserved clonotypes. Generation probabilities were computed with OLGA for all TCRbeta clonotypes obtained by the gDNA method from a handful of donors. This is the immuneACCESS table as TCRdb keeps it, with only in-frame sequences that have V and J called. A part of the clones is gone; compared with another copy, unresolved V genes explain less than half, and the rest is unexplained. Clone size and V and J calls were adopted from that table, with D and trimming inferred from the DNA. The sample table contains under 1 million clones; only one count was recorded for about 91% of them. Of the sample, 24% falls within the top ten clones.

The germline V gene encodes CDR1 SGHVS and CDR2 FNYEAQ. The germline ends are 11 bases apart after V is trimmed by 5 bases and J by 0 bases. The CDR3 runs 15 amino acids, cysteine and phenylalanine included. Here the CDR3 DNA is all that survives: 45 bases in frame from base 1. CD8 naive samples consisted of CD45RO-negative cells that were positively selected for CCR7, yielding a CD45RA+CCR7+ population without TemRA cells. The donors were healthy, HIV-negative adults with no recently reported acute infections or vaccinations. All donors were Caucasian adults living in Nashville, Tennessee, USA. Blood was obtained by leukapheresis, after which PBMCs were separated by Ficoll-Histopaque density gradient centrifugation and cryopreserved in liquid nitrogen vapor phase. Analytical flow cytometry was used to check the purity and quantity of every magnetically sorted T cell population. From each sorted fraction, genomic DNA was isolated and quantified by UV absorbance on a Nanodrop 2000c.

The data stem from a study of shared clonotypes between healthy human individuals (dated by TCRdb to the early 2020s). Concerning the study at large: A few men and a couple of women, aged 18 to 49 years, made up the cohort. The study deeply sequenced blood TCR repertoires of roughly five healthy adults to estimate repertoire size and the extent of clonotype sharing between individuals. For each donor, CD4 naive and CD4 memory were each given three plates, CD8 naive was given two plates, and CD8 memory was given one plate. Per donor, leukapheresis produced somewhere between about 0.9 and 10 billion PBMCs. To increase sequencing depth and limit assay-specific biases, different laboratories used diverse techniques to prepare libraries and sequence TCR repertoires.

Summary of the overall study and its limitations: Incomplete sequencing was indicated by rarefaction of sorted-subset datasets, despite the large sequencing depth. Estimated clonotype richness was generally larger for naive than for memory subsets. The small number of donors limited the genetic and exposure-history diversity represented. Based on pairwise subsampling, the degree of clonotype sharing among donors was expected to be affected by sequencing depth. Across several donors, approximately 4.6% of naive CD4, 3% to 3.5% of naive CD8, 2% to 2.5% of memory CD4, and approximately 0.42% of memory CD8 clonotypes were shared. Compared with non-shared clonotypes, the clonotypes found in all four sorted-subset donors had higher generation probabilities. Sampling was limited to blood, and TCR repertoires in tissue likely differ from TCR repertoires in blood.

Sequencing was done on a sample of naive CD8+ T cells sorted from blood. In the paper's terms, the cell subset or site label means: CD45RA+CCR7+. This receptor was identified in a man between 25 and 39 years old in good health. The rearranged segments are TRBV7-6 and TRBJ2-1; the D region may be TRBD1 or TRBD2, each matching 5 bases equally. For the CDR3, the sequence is CASSRRDASYNEQFF. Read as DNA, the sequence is TGTGCCAGCAGCCGCCGGGACGCCTCCTACAATGAGCAGTTCTTC.